Presented here are 9 T cell receptor beta chains from one specimen sequenced in a study of T cells after yellow fever vaccination. TCRdb reprocessed the 5' RACE reads via MiXCR and lists one record per CDR3 protein. The sample holds around 530,000 distinct CDR3 sequences, about a sixth seen once. Specimen: PBMCs, collected about 5 days after the first yellow fever vaccination. All receptors come from a man younger than 35 who received the YFV17D yellow fever vaccine.

The chain employs TRBV20-1 and TRBJ2-5, with TRBD2 matching 10 bases. The CDR3 has 16 residues. V gave up 0 bases and J gave up 2 bases; unmatched junction bases: 6. Per germline, CDR1 DFQATT and CDR2 SNEGSKA (reference sequence). CDR3 sequence (DNA): TGCAGTGCTAGAGACCCTAGCGGGGGATCTCAAGAGACCCAGTACTTC. Translation gives CSARDPSGGSQETQYF.

The gene calls are TRBV12-3 or TRBV12-4 and TRBJ1-1, with 9 positions matching TRBD1. V lost 6 bases to trimming and J lost 4 bases; unmatched junction nucleotides: 6. The CDR3 totals 14 residues. Here the CDR3 reads CASRGTGLITEAFF. The CDR3 bases are TGTGCCAGCAGAGGGACAGGGTTGATCACTGAAGCTTTCTTT.

J is TRBJ1-1 and V is TRBV5-1; the D gene is possibly TRBD1 (5 bases). Deletions cut 1 base from V and 5 bases from J, with 18 bases between. This CDR3 has 16 residues. Germline CDR1 reads SGHRS; CDR2 reads YFSETQ. The CDR3 DNA is TGCGCCAGCAGCTTGTTGGCAGGGCGCGTTCGGACTGAAGCTTTCTTT. Translated, it gives CASSLLAGRVRTEAFF. The full variable domain, completed using reference TRBV5-1 and TRBJ1-1, is KAGVTQTPRYLIKTRGQQVTLSCSPISGHRSVSWYQQTPGQGLQFLFEYFSETQRNKGNFPGRFSGRQFSNSRSEMNVSTLELGDSALYLCASSLLAGRVRTEAFFGQGTRLTVV.

V usage is TRBV27 and J usage is TRBJ2-1, with D possibly matching TRBD2 (5 bases). Germline V gene lookup returns CDR1 MNHEY and CDR2 SMNVEV (reference sequence). The CDR3 sequence is 14 residues long. The germline V and J ends were trimmed by 8 bases and 9 bases, with 20 bases remaining between them. CDR3 loop: CASGDYRGEVEQFF. In nucleotides, the CDR3 is TGTGCCAGCGGGGATTATCGGGGAGAGGTTGAGCAGTTCTTC.

A few counts support this clonotype. V is TRBV20-1 and J is TRBJ2-1; 7 positions agree with TRBD2. The trim removed 7 bases at V and 3 bases at J, leaving 9 bases unmatched. Germline V gene lookup returns CDR1 DFQATT and CDR2 SNEGSKA (reference sequence). The CDR3 covers 14 residues. CDR3 protein: CSVTSGDYYNEQFF. In nucleotides, the CDR3 is TGCAGTGTCACGAGTGGGGACTACTACAATGAGCAGTTCTTC.

V gene TRBV7-6 combines with J gene TRBJ2-5, with D possibly matching TRBD1 (6 bases). The germline CDR1 and CDR2 sequences are SGHVS and FNYEAQ. The CDR3 is 15 residues long. V shed 4 bases and J shed 0 bases, with 12 bases lying between them. CDR3 protein: CASSSQTGNQETQYF. CDR3 DNA: TGTGCCAGCAGCTCCCAGACAGGAAACCAAGAGACCCAGTACTTC.

As concerns this clonotype: A junction boundary mismatches the germline segment, possibly from a read error. The rearrangement uses TRBV7-7 and TRBJ2-1; D remains unclear. The CDR3 consists of 15 residues. Per the germline V gene, CDR1 is SSHAT and CDR2 is FNYEAQ (reference sequence). The CDR3 region has the DNA TGTGCTAGCAGCCTAAGGCCCCGCCATGTGGGTGAGCAGTTCTTC. Protein product: CASSLRPRHVGEQFF.

The rearrangement uses TRBV4-3 and TRBJ1-4, with D maybe TRBD1 (6 bases). Trimming removed 0 bases at V and 5 bases at J, with 16 bases between. Per the germline V gene, CDR1 is LGHNA and CDR2 is YSLEER. The CDR3 length is 17 residues. The CDR3 loop is CASSQDQSGGGNEKLFF. CDR3 nucleotide sequence: TGCGCCAGCAGCCAAGATCAAAGTGGCGGGGGCAATGAAAAACTGTTTTTT.

This clonotype was seen a few times. The chain couples TRBV20-1 to TRBJ2-1; D is undetermined. The germline gives CDR1 DFQATT, CDR2 SNEGSKA (reference sequence). The CDR3 is made up of 13 amino acids. Deletions cut 6 bases from V and 0 bases from J, with 9 bases between. The CDR3, as DNA: TGCAGTGCCGAACGTAGCTCCTACAATGAGCAGTTCTTC. Translating gives CSAERSSYNEQFF.